This T cell receptor (beta chain) is from a study of response to subunit inactivated influenza vaccine. Whole-study findings and limits: Few additional T cells are recruited per seasonal influenza vaccination, authors suggested.

This clonotype was seen more than once but under ten times. The antigen remains undetermined. The CDR3 is 15 amino acids. Trimming removed 4 bases at V and 6 bases at J, with 18 bases between. CDR1 and CDR2 from the germline V gene are LNHDA and SQIVND (reference sequence). Via MiXCR, TCRdb re-called the RT-PCR reads, giving one row per CDR3 protein. The sample lists more than 250,000 distinct CDR3 sequences; 21% were seen once. Sample: PBMCs from blood, taken approximately 22 months after vaccination. This chain links TRBV19 with TRBJ1-2; a possible D gene is TRBD1 (5 bases). The clonotype was recovered from a man aged 45 to 75 who received an inactivated influenza vaccine. Here the CDR3 DNA reads TGTGCCAGTAGTACCTTCTCCCCGGGGCAGCATGGCTACACCTTC. This translates into CASSTFSPGQHGYTF. Full variable domain (missing parts from reference TRBV19 and TRBJ1-2): DGGITQSPKYLFRKEGQNVTLSCEQNLNHDAMYWYRQDPGQGLRLIYYSQIVNDFQKGDIAEGYSVSREKKESFPLTVTSAQKNPTAFYLCASSTFSPGQHGYTFGSGTRLTVV.